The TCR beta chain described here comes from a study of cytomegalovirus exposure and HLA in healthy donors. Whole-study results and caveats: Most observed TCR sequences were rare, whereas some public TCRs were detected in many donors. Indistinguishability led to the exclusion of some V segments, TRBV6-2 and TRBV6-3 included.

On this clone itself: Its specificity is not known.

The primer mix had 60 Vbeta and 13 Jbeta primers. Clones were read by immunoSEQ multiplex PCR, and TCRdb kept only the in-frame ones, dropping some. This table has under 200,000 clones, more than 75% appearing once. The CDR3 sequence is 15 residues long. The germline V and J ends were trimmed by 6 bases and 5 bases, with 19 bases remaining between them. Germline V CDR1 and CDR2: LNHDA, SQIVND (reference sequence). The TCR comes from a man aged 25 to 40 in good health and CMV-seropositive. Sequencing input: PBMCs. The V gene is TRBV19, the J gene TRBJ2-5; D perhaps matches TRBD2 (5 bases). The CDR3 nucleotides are TGTGCCAGTAGGTGGTCGGATCGGGGATACGAGACCCAGTACTTC. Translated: CASRWSDRGYETQYF.